These 9 T cell receptor beta chains share one sample of origin, sequenced in a study of CD8 T cells in ankylosing spondylitis. Whole-study results and caveats: A motif of 7 to 9 highly homologous TCR beta variants was seen as apparently characteristic of ankylosing spondylitis blood.

Their cognate antigens are unknown. TCRdb ran MiXCR on the 5' RACE reads and lists one entry per CDR3 protein. The data hold roughly 350,000 distinct CDR3 sequences, with roughly 8% observed a single time. Sequencing used blood, either unsorted or a sorted T cell fraction (not recorded which). The source is a male donor with ankylosing spondylitis.

This clonotype was seen ten or more times. This chain connects TRBV5-1 to TRBJ2-2, with a tentative D call TRBD2 (5 bases). There are 16 residues in the CDR3. V was pared by 2 bases and J by 2 bases, with 13 bases between. Germline V CDR1 and CDR2: SGHRS, YFSETQ. The CDR3 region has the DNA TGCGCCAGCAGCTTCGGCGCGGGCGTAAACACCGGGGAGCTGTTTTTT. Translation gives CASSFGAGVNTGELFF.

This clonotype was counted between two and nine times. The chain carries TRBV6-5 and TRBJ2-1; TRBD2 matches at 9 bases. The CDR3 covers 15 residues. Trimming took 4 bases from V and 9 from J; bases not matched to a gene: 10. Germline loops: CDR1 MNHEY, CDR2 SVGAGI. This CDR3 reads CASSSASGKFSEQFF. CDR3 bases: TGTGCCAGCAGTTCGGCTAGCGGGAAATTCAGTGAGCAGTTCTTC.

This clonotype was detected a few times. The rearrangement uses TRBV27 and TRBJ1-5; unclear D gene. This CDR3 region has 13 residues. Germline V gene sequence: CDR1 MNHEY, CDR2 SMNVEV (reference sequence). Trimming took 1 base from V and 5 from J, leaving 6 bases between them. The CDR3: CASSLYRDQPQHF. Here the CDR3 DNA reads TGTGCCAGCAGTTTATACAGAGATCAGCCCCAGCATTTT.

This clonotype was found many times. J is TRBJ1-6 and V is TRBV7-2; no clear D. Between the trimmed V and J ends, which lost 6 bases and 0 bases, there was a span of 12 bases. Germline V lookup: CDR1 SGHTA, CDR2 FQGNSA. The CDR3 contains 16 residues. As DNA, the CDR3 is TGTGCCAGCAGACAAGAACTCGGCTCCTATAATTCACCCCTCCACTTT. It encodes CASRQELGSYNSPLHF.

The V and J genes are TRBV20-1 and TRBJ2-2, with D uncertain. The V end was cut by 2 bases, the J end by 1 base, with 11 bases between. The V gene's germline CDR1 is DFQATT and CDR2 SNEGSKA (reference sequence). There are 15 residues in the CDR3. CDR3 sequence reads: CSARKARLNTGELFF. The CDR3 nucleotides read TGCAGTGCTAGAAAGGCTAGATTGAACACCGGGGAGCTGTTTTTT.

This clonotype was found many times. The rearrangement uses TRBV29-1 and TRBJ2-1; tentatively, D is TRBD2 (5 bases). The CDR3 loop spans 14 amino acids. Germline V gene lookup returns CDR1 SQVTM and CDR2 ANQGSEA. Deletions cut 4 bases from V and 1 base from J, with 11 bases between. Written as DNA, the CDR3 is TGCAGCGTTGGCGGAGGTACGTCCTACAATGAGCAGTTCTTC. Translation: CSVGGGTSYNEQFF.

This clonotype was seen a few times. The chain recombines TRBV5-1 with TRBJ2-7, with 12 bases lining up with TRBD2. The germline V gene has CDR1 SGHRS and CDR2 YFSETQ. Losses at the gene ends were 4 bases for V and 7 bases for J; bases not matched to a gene: 12. The CDR3 covers 16 residues. The CDR3 is CASSPRTSGNPGEQYF. DNA of the CDR3: TGCGCCAGCAGCCCCAGGACTAGCGGGAACCCGGGAGAGCAGTACTTC.

In this sample, this clonotype turned up many times. The chain is built from TRBV6-2 or TRBV6-3 and TRBJ2-2, with 9 bases that match TRBD1. The V gene end was trimmed by 1 base and the J gene end by 1 base; junction bases not matched to a gene: 4. This CDR3 contains 17 residues. From germline, CDR1 is MNHEY and CDR2 SVGEGT. The CDR3 DNA sequence: TGTGCCAGCAGTTACTTCCCGGGACAGGGGAACACCGGGGAGCTGTTTTTT. Encoded protein: CASSYFPGQGNTGELFF.

This clonotype has at least ten counts. This sequence joins TRBV7-2 and TRBJ1-5; possible D gene TRBD1, 5 bases. This CDR3 has 14 amino acids. Per the germline V gene, CDR1 is SGHTA and CDR2 is FQGNSA. The V and J ends lost 5 bases and 5 bases respectively, with 13 bases between them. DNA of the CDR3: TGTGCCAGCAGCCCCCTTGGAGGGGATCAGCCCCAGCATTTT. Its protein product is CASSPLGGDQPQHF.